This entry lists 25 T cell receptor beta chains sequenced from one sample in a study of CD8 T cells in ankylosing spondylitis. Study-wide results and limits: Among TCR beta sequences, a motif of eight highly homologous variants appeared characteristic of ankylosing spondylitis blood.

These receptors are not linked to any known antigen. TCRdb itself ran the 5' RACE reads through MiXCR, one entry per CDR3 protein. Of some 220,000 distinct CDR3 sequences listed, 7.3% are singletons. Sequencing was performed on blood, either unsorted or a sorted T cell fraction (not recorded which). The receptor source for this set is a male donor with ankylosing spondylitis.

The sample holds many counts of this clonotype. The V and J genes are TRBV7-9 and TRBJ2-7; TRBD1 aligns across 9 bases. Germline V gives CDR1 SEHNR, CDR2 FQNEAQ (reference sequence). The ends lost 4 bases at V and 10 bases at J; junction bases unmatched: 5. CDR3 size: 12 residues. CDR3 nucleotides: TGTGCCAGCAGCTACCGGACAGGGGAACAGTACTTC. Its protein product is CASSYRTGEQYF.

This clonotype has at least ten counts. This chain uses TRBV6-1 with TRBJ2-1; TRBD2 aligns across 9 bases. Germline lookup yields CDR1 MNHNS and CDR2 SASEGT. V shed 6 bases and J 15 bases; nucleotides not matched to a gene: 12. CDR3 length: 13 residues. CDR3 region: CASRAGSGGPSFF. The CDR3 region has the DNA TGTGCCAGCAGGGCGGGGAGCGGGGGGCCCTCGTTCTTC.

As DNA, the CDR3 is TGTGCCAGGGGCCCCGGGCTCCTGTGCAATGAGCAGTTCTTC. Encoded protein: CARGPGLLCNEQFF. This chain connects TRBV5-6 to TRBJ2-1; no clear D. V lost 8 bases and J 6 bases, leaving 18 bases between the germline ends. Germline V gene data show CDR1 as SGHDT and CDR2 as YYEEEE. The CDR3 has 14 amino acids.

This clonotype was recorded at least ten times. Here the CDR3 DNA reads TGTGCCAGCAGCCCAGAGGGGACAGGGTTTTCACCCCTCCACTTT. The encoded protein is CASSPEGTGFSPLHF. The V gene is TRBV7-6, the J gene TRBJ1-6; 9 nucleotides match TRBD1. The germline V gene encodes CDR1 SGHVS and CDR2 FNYEAQ. Trimming at V came to 5 bases and at J to 9 bases, leaving 8 bases not matched to a gene. The length of the CDR3 is 15 residues.

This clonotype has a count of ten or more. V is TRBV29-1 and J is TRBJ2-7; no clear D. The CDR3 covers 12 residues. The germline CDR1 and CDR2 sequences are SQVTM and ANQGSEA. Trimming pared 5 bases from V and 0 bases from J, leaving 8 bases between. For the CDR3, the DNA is TGCAGCGTTCGGACCAACTCCTACGAGCAGTACTTC. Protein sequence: CSVRTNSYEQYF.

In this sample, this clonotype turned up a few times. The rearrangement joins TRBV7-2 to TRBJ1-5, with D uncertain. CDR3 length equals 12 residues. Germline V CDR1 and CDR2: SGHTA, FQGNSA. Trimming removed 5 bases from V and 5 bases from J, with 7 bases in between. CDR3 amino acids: CASSPPHQPQHF. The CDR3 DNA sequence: TGTGCCAGCAGCCCGCCGCATCAGCCCCAGCATTTT.

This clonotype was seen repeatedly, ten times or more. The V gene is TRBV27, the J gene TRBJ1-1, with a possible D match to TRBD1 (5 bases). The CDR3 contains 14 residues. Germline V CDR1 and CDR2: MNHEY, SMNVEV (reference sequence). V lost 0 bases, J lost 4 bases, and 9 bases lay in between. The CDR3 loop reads CASSLSSGGTEAFF. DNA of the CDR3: TGTGCCAGCAGTTTATCGTCGGGGGGCACTGAAGCTTTCTTT.

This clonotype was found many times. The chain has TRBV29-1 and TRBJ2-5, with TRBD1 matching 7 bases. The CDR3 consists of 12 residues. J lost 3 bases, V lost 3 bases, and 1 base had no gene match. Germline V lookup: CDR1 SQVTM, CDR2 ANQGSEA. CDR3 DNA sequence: TGCAGCGTTGAGGGACAGAAAGAGACCCAGTACTTC. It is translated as CSVEGQKETQYF.

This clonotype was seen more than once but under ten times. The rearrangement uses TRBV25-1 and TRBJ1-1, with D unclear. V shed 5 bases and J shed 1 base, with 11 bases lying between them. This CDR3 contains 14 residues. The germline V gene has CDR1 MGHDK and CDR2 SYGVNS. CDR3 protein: CASSFRTANTEAFF. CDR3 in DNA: TGTGCCAGCAGTTTTAGGACGGCGAACACTGAAGCTTTCTTT.

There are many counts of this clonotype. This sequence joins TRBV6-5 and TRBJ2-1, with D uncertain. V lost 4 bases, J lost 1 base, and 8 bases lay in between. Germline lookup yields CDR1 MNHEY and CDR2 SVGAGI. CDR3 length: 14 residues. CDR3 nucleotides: TGTGCCAGCAGTTCCAGCGTTTCCTACAATGAGCAGTTCTTC. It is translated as CASSSSVSYNEQFF.

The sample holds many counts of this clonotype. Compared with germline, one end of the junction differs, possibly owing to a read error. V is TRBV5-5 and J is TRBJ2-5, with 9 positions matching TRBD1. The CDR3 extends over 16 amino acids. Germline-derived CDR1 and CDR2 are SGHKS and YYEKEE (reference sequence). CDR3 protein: CASRLGGDRERQTQYF. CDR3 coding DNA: TGTGCCAGCAGATTGGGGGGGGACAGGGAGCGACAGACCCAGTACTTC. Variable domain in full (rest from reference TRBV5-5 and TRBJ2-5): DAGVTQSPTHLIKTRGQQVTLRCSPISGHKSVSWYQQVLGQGPQFIFQYYEKEERGRGNFPDRFSARQFPNYSSELNVNALLLGDSALYLCASRLGGDRERQTQYFGPGTRLLVL.

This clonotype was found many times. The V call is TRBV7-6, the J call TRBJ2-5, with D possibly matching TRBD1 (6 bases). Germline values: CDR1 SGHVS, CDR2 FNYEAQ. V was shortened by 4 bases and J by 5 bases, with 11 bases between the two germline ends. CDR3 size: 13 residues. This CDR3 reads CASSSRDKETQYF. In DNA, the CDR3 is TGTGCCAGCAGCTCCCGGGACAAGGAGACCCAGTACTTC.

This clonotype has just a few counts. This CDR3 reads CASSPEGRPGYTF. As DNA, the CDR3 is TGTGCCAGCAGCCCGGAGGGACGGCCGGGCTACACCTTC. V and J are TRBV6-2 or TRBV6-3 and TRBJ1-2, with D tentatively TRBD1 (5 bases). The V gene's germline CDR1 is MNHEY and CDR2 SVGEGT. The CDR3 covers 13 residues. Trimming took 6 bases from V and 8 from J, leaving 16 bases between them.

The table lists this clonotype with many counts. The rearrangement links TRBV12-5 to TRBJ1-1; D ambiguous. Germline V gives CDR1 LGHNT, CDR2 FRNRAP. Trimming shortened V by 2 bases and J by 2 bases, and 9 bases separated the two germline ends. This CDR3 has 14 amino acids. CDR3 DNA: TGTGCTAGTGGTTTGAGAAGCCTCAACACTGAAGCTTTCTTT. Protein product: CASGLRSLNTEAFF.

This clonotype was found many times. The CDR3: CSARVTSENTGELFF. The DNA for the CDR3 is TGCAGTGCTAGAGTGACTAGCGAAAACACCGGGGAGCTGTTTTTT. This chain joins TRBV20-1 and TRBJ2-2; 8 bases agree with TRBD2. V was clipped by 1 base and J by 2 bases; unmatched bases: 3. Germline V CDR1 and CDR2: DFQATT, SNEGSKA (reference sequence). The CDR3 runs 15 residues.

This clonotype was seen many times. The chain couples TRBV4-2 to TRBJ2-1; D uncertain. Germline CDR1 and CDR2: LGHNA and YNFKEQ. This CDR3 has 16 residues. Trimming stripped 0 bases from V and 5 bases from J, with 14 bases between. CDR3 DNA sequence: TGTGCCAGCAGCCAAGAGACGCTGCGGTCTAACAATGAGCAGTTCTTC. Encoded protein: CASSQETLRSNNEQFF.

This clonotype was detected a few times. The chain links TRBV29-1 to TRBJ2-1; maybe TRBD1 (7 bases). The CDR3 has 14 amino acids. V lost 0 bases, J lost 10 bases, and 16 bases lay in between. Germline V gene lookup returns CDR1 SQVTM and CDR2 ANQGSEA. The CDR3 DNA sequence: TGCAGCGTTGAAGACAGGGGGAGGACTTTGGAGCAGTTCTTC. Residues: CSVEDRGRTLEQFF.

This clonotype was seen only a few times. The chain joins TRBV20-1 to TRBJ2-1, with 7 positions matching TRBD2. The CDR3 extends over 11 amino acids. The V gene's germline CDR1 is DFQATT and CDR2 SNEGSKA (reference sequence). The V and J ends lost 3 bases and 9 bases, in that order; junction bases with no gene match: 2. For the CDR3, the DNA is TGCAGTGCTAGGGAGCGGGGTGAGCAGTTCTTC. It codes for CSARERGEQFF.

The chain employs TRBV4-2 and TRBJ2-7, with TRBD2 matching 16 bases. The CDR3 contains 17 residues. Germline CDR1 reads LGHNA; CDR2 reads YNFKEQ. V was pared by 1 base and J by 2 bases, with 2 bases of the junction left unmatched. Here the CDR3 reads CASSQVGTSGRAYEQYF. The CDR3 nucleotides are TGTGCCAGCAGCCAAGTGGGGACTAGCGGGAGGGCCTACGAGCAGTACTTC.

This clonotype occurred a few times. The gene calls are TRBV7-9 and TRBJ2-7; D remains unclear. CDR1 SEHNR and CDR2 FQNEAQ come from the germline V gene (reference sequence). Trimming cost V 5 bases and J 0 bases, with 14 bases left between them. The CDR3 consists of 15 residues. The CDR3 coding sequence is TGTGCCAGCAGCCACCCCAACGCCGCCTCCTACGAGCAGTACTTC. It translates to CASSHPNAASYEQYF.

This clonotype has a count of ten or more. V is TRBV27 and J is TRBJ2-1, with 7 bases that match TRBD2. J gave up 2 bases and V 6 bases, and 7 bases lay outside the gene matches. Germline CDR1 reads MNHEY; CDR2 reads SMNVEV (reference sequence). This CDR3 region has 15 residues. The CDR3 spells CASRSGLGPYNEQFF. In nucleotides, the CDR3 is TGTGCCAGCAGATCCGGACTAGGACCCTACAATGAGCAGTTCTTC.

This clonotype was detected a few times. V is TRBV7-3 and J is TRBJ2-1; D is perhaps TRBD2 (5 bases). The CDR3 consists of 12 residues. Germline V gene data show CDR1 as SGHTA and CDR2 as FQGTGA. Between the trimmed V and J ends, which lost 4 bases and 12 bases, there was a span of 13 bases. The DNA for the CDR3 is TGTGCCAGCAGCTCGGGATTCGAGGGGCAGTTCTTC. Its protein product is CASSSGFEGQFF.

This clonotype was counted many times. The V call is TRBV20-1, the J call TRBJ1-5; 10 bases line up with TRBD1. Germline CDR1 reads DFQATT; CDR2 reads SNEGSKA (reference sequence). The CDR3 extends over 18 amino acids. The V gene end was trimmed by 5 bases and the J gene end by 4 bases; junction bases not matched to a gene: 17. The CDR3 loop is CSAPLDSFGQGVNQPQHF. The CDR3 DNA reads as TGCAGTGCTCCGCTCGATAGCTTCGGACAGGGGGTAAATCAGCCCCAGCATTTT.

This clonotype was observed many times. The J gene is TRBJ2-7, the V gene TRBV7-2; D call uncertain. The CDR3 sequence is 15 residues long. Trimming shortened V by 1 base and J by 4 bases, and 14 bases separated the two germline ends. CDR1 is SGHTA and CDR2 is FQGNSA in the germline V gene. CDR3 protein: CASSLVGLGKYEQYF. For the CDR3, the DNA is TGTGCCAGCAGCTTAGTTGGCCTAGGGAAGTACGAGCAGTACTTC.

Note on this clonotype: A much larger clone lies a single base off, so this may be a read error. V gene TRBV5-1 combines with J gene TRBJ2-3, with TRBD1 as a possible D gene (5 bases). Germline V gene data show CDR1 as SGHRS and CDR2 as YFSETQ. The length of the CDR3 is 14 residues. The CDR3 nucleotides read TGCGCCAGCAGCCTTGGACAACGCACAGATAAGCAGTATTTT. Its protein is CASSLGQRTDKQYF.